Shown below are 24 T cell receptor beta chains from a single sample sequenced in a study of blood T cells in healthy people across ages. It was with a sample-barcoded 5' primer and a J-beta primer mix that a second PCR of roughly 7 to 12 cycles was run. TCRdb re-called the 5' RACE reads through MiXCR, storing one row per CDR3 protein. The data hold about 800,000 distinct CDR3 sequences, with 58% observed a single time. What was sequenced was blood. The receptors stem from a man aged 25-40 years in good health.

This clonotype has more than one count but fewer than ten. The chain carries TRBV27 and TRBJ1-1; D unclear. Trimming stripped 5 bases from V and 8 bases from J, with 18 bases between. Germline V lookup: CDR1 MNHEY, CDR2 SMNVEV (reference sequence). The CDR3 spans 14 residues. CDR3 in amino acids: CASSAHWAPGEAFF. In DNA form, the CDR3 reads TGTGCCAGCAGTGCCCATTGGGCACCGGGGGAAGCTTTCTTT.

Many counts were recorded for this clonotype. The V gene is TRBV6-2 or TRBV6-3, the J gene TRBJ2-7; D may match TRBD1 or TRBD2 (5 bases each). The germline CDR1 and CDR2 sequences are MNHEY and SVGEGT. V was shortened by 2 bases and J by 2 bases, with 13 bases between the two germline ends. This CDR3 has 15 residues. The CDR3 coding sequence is TGTGCCAGCAGTTACAGAGGTGAGGGACCCTACGAGCAGTACTTC. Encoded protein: CASSYRGEGPYEQYF.

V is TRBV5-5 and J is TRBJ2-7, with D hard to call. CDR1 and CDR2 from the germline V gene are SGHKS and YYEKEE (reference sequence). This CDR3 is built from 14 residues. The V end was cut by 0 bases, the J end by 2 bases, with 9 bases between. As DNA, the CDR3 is TGTGCCAGCAGCTTGGCGATACAGACCTACGAGCAGTACTTC. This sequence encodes CASSLAIQTYEQYF.

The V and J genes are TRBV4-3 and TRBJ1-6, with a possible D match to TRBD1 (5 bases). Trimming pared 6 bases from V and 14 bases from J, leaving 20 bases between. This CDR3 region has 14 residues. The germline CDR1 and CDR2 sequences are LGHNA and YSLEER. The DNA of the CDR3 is TGCGCCAGCAGTACCGACAGCTCCCAGACCACCCTCCACTTT. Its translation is CASSTDSSQTTLHF.

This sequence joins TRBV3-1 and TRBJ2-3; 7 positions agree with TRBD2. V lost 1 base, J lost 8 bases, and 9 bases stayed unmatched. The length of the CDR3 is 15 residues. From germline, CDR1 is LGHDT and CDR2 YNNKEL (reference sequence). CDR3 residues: CASSQVLASGLTQYF. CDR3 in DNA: TGTGCCAGCAGCCAAGTTTTAGCTAGCGGTCTTACGCAGTATTTT.

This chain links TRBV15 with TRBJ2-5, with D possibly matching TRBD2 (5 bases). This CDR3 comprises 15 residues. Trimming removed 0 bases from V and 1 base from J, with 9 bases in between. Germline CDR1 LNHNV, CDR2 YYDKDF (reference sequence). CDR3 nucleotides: TGTGCCACCAGCAGAGATCCCGGGGTCCAAGAGACCCAGTACTTC. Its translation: CATSRDPGVQETQYF. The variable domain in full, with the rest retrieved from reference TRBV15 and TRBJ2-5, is DAMVIQNPRYQVTQFGKPVTLSCSQTLNHNVMYWYQQKSSQAPKLLFHYYDKDFNNEADTPDNFQSRRPNTSFCFLDIRSPGLGDTAMYLCATSRDPGVQETQYFGPGTRLLVL.

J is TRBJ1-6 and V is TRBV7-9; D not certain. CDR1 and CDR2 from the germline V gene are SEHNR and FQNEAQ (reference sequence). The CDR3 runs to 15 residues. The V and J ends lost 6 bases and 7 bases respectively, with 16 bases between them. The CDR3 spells CASRQTYPENSPLHF. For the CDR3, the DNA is TGTGCCAGCAGACAGACGTACCCCGAAAATTCACCCCTCCACTTT.

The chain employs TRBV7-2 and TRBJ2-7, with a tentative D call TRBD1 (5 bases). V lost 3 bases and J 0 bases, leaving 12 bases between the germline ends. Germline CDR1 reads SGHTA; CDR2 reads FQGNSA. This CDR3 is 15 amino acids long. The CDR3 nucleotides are TGTGCCAGCAGCTTCAGGGAAAGGAGCTCCTACGAGCAGTACTTC. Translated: CASSFRERSSYEQYF. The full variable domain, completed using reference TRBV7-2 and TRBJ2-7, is GAGVSQSPSNKVTEKGKDVELRCDPISGHTALYWYRQSLGQGLEFLIYFQGNSAPDKSGLPSDRFSAERTGGSVSTLTIQRTQQEDSAVYLCASSFRERSSYEQYFGPGTRLTVT.

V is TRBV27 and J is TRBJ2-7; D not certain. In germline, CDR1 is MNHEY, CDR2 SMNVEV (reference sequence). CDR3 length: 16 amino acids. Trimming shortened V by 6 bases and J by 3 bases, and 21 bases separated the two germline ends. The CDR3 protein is CASSPPPGRKLYEQYF. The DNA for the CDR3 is TGTGCCAGCAGCCCCCCCCCGGGCCGTAAACTCTACGAGCAGTACTTC.

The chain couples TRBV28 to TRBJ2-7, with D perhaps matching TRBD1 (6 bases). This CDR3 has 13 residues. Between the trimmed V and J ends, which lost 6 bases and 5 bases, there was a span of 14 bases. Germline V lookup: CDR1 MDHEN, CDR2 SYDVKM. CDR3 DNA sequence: TGTGCCAGCAGGAGGGGGACCGCCCACGAGCAGTACTTC. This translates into CASRRGTAHEQYF. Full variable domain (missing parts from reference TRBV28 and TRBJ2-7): DVKVTQSSRYLVKRTGEKVFLECVQDMDHENMFWYRQDPGLGLRLIYFSYDVKMKEKGDIPEGYSVSREKKERFSLILESASTNQTSMYLCASRRGTAHEQYFGPGTRLTVT.

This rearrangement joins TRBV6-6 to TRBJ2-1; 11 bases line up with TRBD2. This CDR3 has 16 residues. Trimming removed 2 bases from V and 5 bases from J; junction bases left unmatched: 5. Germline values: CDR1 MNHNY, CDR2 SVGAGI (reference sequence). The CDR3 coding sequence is TGTGCCAGCAGTTACGAGGGACTAGCGGAACACAATGAGCAGTTCTTC. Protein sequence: CASSYEGLAEHNEQFF.

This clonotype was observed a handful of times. CDR3 sequence: CSARDPRQGVSGDTQYF. The CDR3 DNA sequence: TGCAGTGCTAGAGATCCGAGACAGGGAGTTTCAGGAGATACGCAGTATTTT. V is TRBV20-1 and J is TRBJ2-3; 7 bases match TRBD1. The V gene end was trimmed by 0 bases and the J gene end by 5 bases; junction bases not matched to a gene: 14. The germline CDR1 and CDR2 sequences are DFQATT and SNEGSKA (reference sequence). The CDR3 is 17 residues long.

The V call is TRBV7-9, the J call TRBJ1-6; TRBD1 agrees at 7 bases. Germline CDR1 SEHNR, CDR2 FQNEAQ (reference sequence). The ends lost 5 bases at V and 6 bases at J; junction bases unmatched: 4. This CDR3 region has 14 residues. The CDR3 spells CASSPDRVNSPLHF. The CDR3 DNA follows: TGTGCCAGCAGCCCCGACAGGGTTAATTCACCCCTCCACTTT.

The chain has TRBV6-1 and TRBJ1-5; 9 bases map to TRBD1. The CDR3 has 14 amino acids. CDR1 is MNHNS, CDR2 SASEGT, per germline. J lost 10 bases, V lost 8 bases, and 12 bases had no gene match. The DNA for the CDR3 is TGTGCCAGCCATTTCGGGACAGGGAGATTACCCCAGCATTTT. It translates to CASHFGTGRLPQHF.

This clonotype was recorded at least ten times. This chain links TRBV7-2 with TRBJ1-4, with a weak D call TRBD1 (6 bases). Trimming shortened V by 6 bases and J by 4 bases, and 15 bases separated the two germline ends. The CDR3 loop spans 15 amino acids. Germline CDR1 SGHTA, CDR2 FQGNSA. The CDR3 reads CASRRAGARNEKLFF. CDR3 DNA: TGTGCCAGCAGACGGGCGGGGGCGCGTAATGAAAAACTGTTTTTT.

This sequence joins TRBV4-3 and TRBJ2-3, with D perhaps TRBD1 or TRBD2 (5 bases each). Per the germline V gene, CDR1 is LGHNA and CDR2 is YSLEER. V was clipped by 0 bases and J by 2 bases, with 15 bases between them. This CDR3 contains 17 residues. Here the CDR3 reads CASSQEGTSWYTDTQYF. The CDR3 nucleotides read TGCGCCAGCAGCCAAGAGGGGACGTCTTGGTACACAGATACGCAGTATTTT.

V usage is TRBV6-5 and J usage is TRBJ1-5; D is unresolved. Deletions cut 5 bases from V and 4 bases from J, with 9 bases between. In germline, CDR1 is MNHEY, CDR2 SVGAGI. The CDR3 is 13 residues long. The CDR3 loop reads CASSDMRNQPQHF. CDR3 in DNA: TGTGCCAGCAGTGACATGCGAAATCAGCCCCAGCATTTT.

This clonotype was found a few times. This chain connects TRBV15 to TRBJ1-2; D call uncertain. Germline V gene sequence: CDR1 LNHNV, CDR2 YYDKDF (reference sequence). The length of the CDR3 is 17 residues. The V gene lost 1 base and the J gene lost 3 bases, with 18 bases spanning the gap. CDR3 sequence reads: CATSRGVSPKSDYGYTF. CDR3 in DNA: TGTGCCACCAGCAGAGGGGTTAGCCCCAAATCCGACTATGGCTACACCTTC.

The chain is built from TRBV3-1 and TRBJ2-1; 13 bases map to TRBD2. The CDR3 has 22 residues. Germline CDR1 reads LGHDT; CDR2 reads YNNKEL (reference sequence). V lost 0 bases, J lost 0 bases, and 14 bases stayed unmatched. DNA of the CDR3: TGTGCCAGCAGCCAAGAAGGTCGAGGACTAGCGGGAGACGTCAGCTCCTACAATGAGCAGTTCTTC. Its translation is CASSQEGRGLAGDVSSYNEQFF.

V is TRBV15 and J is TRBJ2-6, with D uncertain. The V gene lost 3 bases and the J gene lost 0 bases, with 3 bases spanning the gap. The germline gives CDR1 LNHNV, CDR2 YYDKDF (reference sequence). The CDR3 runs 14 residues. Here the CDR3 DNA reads TGTGCCACCAGCAGGGCCTCTGGGGCCAACGTCCTGACTTTC. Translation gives CATSRASGANVLTF.

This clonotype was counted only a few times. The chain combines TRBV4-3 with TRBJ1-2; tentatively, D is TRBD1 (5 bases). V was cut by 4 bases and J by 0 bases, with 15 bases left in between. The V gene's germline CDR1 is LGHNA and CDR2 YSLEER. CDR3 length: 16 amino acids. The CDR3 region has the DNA TGCGCCAGCAGCCGGTGGGGCTCCGGGTCTAACTATGGCTACACCTTC. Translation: CASSRWGSGSNYGYTF.

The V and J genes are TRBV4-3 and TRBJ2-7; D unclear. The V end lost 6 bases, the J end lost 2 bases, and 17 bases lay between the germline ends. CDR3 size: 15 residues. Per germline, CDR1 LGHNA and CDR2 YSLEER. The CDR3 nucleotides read TGCGCCAGCAGTCCCAACCAGGTGGGCCCCTACGAGCAGTACTTC. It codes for CASSPNQVGPYEQYF.

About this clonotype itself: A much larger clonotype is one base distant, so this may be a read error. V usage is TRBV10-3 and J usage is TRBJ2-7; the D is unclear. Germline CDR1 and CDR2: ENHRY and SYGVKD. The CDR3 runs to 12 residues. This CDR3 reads CAIRSASYEQHF. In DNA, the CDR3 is TGTGCCATCAGGTCAGCCTCCTACGAGCAGCACTTC.

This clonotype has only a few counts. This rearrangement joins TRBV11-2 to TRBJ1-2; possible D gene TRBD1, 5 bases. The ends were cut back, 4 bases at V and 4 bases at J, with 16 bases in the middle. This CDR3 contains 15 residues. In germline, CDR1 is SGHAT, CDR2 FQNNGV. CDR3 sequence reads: CASSSLAPGIYGYTF. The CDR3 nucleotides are TGTGCCAGCAGCTCTCTGGCCCCAGGGATCTATGGCTACACCTTC.